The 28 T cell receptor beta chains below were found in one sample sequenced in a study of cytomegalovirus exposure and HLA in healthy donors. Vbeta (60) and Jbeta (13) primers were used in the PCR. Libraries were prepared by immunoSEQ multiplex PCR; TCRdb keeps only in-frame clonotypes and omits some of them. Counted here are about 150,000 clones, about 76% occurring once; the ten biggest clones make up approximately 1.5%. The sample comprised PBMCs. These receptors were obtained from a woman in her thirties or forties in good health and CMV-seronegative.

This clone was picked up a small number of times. CDR3 sequence reads: CASSYPQDTEAFF. CDR3 bases: TGTGCCAGCAGTTACCCACAGGACACTGAAGCTTTCTTT. The V and J genes are TRBV6-6 and TRBJ1-1, with D perhaps matching TRBD1 (5 bases). The CDR3 contains 13 residues. Germline CDR1 is MNHNY and CDR2 is SVGAGI (reference sequence). V was clipped by 2 bases and J by 3 bases, with 7 bases between them.

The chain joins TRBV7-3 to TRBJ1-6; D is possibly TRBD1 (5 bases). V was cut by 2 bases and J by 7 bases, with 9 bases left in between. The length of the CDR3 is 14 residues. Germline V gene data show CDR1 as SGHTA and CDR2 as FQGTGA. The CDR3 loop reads CASSLGTRNSPLHF. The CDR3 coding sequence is TGTGCCAGCAGCTTAGGGACTCGGAATTCACCCCTCCACTTT.

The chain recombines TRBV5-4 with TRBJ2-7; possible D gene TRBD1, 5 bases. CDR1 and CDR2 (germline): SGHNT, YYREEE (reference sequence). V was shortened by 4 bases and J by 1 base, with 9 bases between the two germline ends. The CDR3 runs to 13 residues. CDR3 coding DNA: TGTGCCAGCAGCACTCAGGGTTCCTACGAGCAGTACTTC. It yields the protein CASSTQGSYEQYF.

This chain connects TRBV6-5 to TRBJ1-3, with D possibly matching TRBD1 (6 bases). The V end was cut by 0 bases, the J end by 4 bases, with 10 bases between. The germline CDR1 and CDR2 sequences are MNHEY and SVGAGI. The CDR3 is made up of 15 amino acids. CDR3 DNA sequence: TGTGCCAGCAGTTACTCGGGGGCCGCCGGAAACACCATATATTTT. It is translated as CASSYSGAAGNTIYF.

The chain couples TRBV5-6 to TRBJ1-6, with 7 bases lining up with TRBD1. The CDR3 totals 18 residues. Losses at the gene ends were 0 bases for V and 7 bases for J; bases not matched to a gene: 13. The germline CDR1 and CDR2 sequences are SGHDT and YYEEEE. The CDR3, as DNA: TGTGCCAGCAGCTTGGGGTCCACAGGGGCGGGATGGAATTCACCCCTCCACTTT. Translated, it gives CASSLGSTGAGWNSPLHF.

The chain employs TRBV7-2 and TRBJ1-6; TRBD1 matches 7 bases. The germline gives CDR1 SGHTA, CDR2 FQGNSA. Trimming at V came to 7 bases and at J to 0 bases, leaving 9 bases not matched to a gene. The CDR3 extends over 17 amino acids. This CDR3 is CASNLARDSSYNSPLHF. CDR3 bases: TGTGCCAGCAATCTTGCACGGGACAGCTCCTATAATTCACCCCTCCACTTT.

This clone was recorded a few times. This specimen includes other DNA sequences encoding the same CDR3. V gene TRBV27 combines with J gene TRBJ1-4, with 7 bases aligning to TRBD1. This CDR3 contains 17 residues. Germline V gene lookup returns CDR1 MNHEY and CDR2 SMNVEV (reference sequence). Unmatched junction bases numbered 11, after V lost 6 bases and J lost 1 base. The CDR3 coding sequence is TGTGCCAGCAGACCGACAGGGAGAGGAGGAACTAATGAAAAACTGTTTTTT. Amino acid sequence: CASRPTGRGGTNEKLFF.

The CDR3 loop is CATSGPPNYEQYF. In DNA form, the CDR3 reads TGTGCCACCTCTGGGCCCCCCAACTACGAGCAGTACTTC. The J gene is TRBJ2-7, the V gene TRBV6-5; unclear D gene. Germline-derived CDR1 and CDR2 are MNHEY and SVGAGI. Between the trimmed V and J ends, which lost 10 bases and 3 bases, there was a span of 16 bases. The CDR3 spans 13 residues.

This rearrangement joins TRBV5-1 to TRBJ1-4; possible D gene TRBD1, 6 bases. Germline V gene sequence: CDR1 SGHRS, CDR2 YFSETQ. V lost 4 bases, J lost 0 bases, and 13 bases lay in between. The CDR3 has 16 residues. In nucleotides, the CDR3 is TGCGCCAGCAGCAGACAAACAGGGACAACTAATGAAAAACTGTTTTTT. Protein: CASSRQTGTTNEKLFF.

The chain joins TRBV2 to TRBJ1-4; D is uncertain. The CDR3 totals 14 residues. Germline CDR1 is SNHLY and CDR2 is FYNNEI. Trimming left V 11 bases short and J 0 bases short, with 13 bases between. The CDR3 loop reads CAGKAGTTNEKLFF. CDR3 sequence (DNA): TGTGCCGGAAAAGCAGGAACAACTAATGAAAAACTGTTTTTT.

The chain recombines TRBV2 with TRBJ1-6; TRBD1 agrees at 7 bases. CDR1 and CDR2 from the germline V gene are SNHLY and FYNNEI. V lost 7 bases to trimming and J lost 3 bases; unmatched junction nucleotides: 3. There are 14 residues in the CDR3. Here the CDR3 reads CASIDRVYNSPLHF. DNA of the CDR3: TGTGCCAGCATCGACAGGGTCTATAATTCACCCCTCCACTTT.

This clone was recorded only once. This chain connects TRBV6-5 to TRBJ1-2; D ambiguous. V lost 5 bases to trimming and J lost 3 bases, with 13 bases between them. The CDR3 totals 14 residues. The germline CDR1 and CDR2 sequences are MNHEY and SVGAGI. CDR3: CASSPQRRDYGYTF. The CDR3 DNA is TGTGCCAGCAGTCCGCAAAGGAGGGACTATGGCTACACCTTC.

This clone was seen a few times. CDR3 protein: CATSRDGGGSPEEQYF. Here the CDR3 DNA reads TGTGCCACCAGCAGAGATGGGGGAGGTTCTCCTGAGGAGCAGTACTTC. The chain employs TRBV15 and TRBJ2-7, with D maybe TRBD2 (6 bases). Trimming removed 0 bases at V and 7 bases at J, with 19 bases between. This CDR3 spans 16 amino acids. CDR1 and CDR2 from the germline V gene are LNHNV and YYDKDF (reference sequence).

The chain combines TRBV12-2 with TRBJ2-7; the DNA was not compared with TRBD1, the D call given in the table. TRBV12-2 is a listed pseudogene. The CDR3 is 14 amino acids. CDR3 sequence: CASRLVVRGYEQYF. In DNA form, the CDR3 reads TGTGCAAGTCGCTTAGTGGTCAGGGGCTACGAGCAGTACTTC.

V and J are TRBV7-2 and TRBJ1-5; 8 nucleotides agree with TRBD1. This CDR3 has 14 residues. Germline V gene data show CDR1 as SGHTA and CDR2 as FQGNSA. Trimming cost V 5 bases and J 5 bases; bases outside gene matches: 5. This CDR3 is CASSTSGGDQPQHF. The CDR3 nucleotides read TGTGCCAGCAGCACCTCAGGGGGCGATCAGCCCCAGCATTTT.

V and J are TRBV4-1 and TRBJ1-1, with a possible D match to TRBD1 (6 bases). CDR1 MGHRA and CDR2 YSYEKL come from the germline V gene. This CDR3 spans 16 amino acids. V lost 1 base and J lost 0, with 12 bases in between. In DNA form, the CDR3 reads TGCGCCAGCAGCCAAGTTAGAGGACAGATGAACACTGAAGCTTTCTTT. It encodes CASSQVRGQMNTEAFF.

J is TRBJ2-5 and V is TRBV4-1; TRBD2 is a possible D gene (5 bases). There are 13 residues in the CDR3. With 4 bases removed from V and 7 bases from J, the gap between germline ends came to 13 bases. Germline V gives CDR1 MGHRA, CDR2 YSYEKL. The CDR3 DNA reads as TGCGCCAGCAGCCCGTACGGGGTAGGGACCCAGTACTTC. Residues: CASSPYGVGTQYF.

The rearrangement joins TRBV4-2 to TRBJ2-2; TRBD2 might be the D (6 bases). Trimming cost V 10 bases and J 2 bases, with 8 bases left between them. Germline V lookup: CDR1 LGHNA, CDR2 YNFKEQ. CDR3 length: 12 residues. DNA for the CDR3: TGTGCCACCGGGACTAACACCGGGGAGCTGTTTTTT. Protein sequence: CATGTNTGELFF.

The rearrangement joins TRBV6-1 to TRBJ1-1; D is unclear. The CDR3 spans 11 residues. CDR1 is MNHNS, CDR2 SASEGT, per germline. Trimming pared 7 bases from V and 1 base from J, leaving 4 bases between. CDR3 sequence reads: CASKQNTEAFF. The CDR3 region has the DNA TGTGCCAGCAAGCAGAACACTGAAGCTTTCTTT.

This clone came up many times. CDR3: CASSLLNGQPQHF. The DNA of the CDR3 is TGTGCCAGCAGTTTATTGAACGGTCAGCCCCAGCATTTT. This chain joins TRBV28 and TRBJ1-5; D not certain. The CDR3 extends over 13 amino acids. Trimming shortened V by 1 base and J by 6 bases, and 7 bases separated the two germline ends. CDR1 is MDHEN, CDR2 SYDVKM, per germline. Combining the CDR3 with reference TRBV28 and TRBJ1-5 gives the whole variable domain DVKVTQSSRYLVKRTGEKVFLECVQDMDHENMFWYRQDPGLGLRLIYFSYDVKMKEKGDIPEGYSVSREKKERFSLILESASTNQTSMYLCASSLLNGQPQHFGDGTRLSIL.

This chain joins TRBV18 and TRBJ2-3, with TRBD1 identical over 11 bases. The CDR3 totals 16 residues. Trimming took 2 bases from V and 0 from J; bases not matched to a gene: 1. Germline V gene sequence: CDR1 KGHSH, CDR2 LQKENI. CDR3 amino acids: CASSPGQGASTDTQYF. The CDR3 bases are TGTGCCAGCTCACCAGGACAGGGGGCCAGCACAGATACGCAGTATTTT.

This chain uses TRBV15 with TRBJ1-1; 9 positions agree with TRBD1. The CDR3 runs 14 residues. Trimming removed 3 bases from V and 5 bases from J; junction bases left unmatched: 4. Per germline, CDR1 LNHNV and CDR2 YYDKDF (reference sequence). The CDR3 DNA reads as TGTGCCACCAGCAGCCGGGACAGGGAGACTGAAGCTTTCTTT. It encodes CATSSRDRETEAFF.

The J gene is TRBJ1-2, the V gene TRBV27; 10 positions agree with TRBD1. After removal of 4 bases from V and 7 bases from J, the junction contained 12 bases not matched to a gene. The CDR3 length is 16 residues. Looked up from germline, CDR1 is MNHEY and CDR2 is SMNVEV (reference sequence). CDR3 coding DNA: TGTGCCAGCAGTTCCTACCCGGACAGGGGGAAGCGTGGCTACACCTTC. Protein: CASSSYPDRGKRGYTF.

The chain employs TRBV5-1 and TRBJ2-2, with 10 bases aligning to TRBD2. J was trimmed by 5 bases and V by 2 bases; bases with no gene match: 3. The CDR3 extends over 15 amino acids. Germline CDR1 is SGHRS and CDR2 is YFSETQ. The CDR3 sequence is CASSFERGGTGELFF. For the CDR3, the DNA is TGCGCCAGCAGCTTTGAGCGGGGGGGGACCGGGGAGCTGTTTTTT.

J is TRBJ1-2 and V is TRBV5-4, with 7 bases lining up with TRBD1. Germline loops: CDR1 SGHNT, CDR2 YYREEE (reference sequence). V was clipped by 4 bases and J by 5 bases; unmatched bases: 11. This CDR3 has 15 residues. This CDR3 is CASSLQPGTAYGYTF. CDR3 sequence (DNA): TGTGCCAGCAGCCTCCAACCTGGGACAGCTTATGGCTACACCTTC. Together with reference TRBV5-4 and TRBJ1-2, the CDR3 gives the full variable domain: ETGVTQSPTHLIKTRGQQVTLRCSSQSGHNTVSWYQQALGQGPQFIFQYYREEENGRGNFPPRFSGLQFPNYSSELNVNALELDDSALYLCASSLQPGTAYGYTFGSGTRLTVV.

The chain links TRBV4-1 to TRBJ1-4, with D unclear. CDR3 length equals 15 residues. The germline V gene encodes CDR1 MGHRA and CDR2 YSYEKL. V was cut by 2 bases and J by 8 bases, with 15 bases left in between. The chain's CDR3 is CASSQLGPVTEKLFF. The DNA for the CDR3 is TGCGCCAGCAGCCAATTGGGCCCGGTAACGGAAAAACTGTTTTTT.

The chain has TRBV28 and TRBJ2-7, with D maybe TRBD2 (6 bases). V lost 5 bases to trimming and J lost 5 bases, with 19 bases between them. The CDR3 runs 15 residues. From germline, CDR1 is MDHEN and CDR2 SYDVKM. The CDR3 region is CASSTPRGVKDEQYF. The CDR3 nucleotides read TGTGCCAGCAGTACCCCGCGGGGAGTTAAGGACGAGCAGTACTTC.

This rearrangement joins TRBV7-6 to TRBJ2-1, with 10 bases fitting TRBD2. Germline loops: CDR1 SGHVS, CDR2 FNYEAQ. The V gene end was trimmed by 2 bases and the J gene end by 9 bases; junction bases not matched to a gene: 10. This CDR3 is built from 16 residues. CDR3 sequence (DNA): TGTGCCAGCAGCTTAATAAGCGGGGGGGCCGTAGCTGAGCAGTTCTTC. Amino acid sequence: CASSLISGGAVAEQFF.